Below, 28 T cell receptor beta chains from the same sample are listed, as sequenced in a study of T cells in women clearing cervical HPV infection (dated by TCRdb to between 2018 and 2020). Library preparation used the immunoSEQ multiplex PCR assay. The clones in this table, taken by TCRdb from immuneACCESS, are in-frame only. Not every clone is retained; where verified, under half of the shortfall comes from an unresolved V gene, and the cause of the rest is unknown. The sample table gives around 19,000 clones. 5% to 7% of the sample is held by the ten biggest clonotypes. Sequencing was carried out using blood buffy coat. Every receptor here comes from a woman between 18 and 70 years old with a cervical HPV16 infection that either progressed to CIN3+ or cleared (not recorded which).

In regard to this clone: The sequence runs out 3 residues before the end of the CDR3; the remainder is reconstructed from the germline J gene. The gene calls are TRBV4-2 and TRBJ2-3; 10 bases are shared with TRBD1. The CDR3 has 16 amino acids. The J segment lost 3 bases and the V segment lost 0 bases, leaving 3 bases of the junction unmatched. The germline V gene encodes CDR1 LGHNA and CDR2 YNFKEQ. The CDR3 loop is CASSQETGGLTDTQYF. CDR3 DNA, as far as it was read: TGTGCCAGCAGCCAAGAGACAGGGGGCTTGACAGATACG.

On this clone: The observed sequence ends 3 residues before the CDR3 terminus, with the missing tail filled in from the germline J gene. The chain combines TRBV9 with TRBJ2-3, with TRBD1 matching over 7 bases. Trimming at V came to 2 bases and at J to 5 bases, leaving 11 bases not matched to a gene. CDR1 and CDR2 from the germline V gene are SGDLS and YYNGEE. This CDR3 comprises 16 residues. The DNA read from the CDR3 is TGTGCCAGCAGCGTGTTGACAGGGTTATCAGGAGATACG. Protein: CASSVLTGLSGDT. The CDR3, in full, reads CASSVLTGLSGDTQYF.

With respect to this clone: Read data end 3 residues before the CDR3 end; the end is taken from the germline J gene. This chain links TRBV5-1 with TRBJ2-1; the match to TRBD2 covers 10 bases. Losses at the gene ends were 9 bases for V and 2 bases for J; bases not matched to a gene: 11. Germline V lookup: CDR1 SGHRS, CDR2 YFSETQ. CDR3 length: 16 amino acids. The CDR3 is CANYLEREGPYNEQFF. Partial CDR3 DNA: TGCGCCAACTACTTAGAGCGGGAGGGCCCCTACAATGAG.

The CDR3 bases that were read are TGTGCCAGCAGCTTCACAGGGTACGGC. This codes for CASSFTGYG. The CDR3, in full, reads CASSFTGYGYTF. The gene calls are TRBV7-6 and TRBJ1-2; tentative D call: TRBD1 (6 bases). The sequence runs out 3 residues before the end of the CDR3; the remainder is reconstructed from the germline J gene. Looked up from germline, CDR1 is SGHVS and CDR2 is FNYEAQ. This CDR3 comprises 12 residues.

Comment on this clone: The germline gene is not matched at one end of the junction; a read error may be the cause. The DNA read from the CDR3 is TGCGCCAGCAGCCAAGCGACGGGCACCGGGGAG. It yields the protein CASSQATGTGE. The CDR3 as a whole reads CASSQATGTGELFF. V is TRBV4-2 and J is TRBJ2-2, with D uncertain. The CDR3 end lies 3 residues beyond the end of the read and is filled in from the germline J gene. Germline CDR1 is LGHNA and CDR2 is YNFKEQ. The CDR3 runs to 14 residues.

The sequenced CDR3 bases are TGTGCCAGCAGACTCGGAGTCACAGATACC. Encoded protein: CASRLGVTDT. The whole CDR3 sequence reads CASRLGVTDTYTF. V and J are TRBV7-2 and TRBJ1-2; D not resolved. The observed sequence ends 3 residues before the CDR3 terminus, with the missing tail filled in from the germline J gene. The length of the CDR3 is 13 residues. Per germline, CDR1 SGHTA and CDR2 FQGNSA.

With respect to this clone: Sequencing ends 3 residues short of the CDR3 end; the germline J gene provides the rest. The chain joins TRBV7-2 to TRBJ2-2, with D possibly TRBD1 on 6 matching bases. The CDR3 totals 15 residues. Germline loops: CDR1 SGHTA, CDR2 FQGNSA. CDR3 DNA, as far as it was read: TGTGCCAGCAGCCTGGGGGCAGGGAGTAATGAAAAG. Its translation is CASSLGAGSNEK. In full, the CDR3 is CASSLGAGSNEKLFF.

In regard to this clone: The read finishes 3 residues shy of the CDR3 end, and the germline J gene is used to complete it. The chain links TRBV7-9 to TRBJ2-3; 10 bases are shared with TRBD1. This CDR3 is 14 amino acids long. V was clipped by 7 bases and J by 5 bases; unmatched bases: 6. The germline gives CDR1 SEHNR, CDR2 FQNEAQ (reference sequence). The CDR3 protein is CASNLGDRGDTQYF. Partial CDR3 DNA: TGTGCCAGCAACCTTGGGGACAGGGGAGATACG.

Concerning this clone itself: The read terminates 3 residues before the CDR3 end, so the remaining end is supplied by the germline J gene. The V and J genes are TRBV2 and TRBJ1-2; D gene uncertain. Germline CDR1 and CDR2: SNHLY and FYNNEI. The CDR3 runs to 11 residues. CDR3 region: CASSEIYDYTF. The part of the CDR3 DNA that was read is TGTGCCAGCAGTGAAATCTACGAC.

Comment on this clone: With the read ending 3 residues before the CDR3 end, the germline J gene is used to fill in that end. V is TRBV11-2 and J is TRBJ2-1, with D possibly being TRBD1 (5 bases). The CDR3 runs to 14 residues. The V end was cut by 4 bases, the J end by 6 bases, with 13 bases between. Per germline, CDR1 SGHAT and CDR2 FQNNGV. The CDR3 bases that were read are TGTGCCAGCAGCTCAGGGTGGACGTCCAATGAG. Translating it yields CASSSGWTSNE. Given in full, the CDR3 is CASSSGWTSNEQFF.

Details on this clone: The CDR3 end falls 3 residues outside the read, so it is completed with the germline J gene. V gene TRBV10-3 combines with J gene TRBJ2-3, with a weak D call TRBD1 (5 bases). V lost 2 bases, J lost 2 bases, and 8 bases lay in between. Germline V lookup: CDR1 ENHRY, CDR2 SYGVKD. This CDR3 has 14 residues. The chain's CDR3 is CAISEGANTDTQYF. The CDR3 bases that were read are TGTGCCATCAGTGAGGGGGCAAACACAGATACG.

The CDR3 sequence: CSVTTNYGYTF. Incomplete CDR3 DNA: TGCAGCGTCACAACTAACTATGGC. The chain recombines TRBV29-1 with TRBJ1-2; D ambiguous. The CDR3 is cut off 3 residues early in the read; its end comes from the germline J gene. CDR1 is SQVTM and CDR2 is ANQGSEA in the germline V gene. The V end was cut by 6 bases, the J end by 0 bases, with 5 bases between. This CDR3 is 11 amino acids long.

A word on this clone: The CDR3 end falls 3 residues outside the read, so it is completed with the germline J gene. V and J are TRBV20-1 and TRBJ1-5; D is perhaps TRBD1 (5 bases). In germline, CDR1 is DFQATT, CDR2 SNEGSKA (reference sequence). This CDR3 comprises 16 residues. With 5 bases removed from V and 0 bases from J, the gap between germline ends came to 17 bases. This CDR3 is CSAGGWGANSNQPQHF. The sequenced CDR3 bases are TGCAGTGCTGGTGGGTGGGGCGCGAATAGCAATCAGCCC.

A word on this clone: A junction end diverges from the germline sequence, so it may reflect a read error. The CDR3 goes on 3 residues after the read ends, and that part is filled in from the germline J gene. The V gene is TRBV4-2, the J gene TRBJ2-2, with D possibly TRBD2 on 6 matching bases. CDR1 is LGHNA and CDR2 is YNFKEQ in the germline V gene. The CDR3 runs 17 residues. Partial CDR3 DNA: TGCGCCAGCAGCCAAGATTTCGGGGGAGGAAACACCGGGGAG. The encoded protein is CASSQDFGGGNTGE. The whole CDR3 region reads CASSQDFGGGNTGELFF.

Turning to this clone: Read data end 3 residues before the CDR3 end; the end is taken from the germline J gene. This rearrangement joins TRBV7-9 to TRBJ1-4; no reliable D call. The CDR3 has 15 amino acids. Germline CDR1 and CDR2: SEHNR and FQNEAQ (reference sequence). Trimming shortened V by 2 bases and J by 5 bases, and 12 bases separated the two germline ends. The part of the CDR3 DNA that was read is TGTGCCAGCAGCTTATTATACGGGGAAAATGAAAAA. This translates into CASSLLYGENEK. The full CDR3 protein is CASSLLYGENEKLFF. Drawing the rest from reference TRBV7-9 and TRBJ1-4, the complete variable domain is DTGVSQNPRHKITKRGQNVTFRCDPISEHNRLYWYRQTLGQGPEFLTYFQNEAQLEKSRLLSDRFSAERPKGSFSTLEIQRTEQGDSAMYLCASSLLYGENEKLFFGSGTQLSVL.

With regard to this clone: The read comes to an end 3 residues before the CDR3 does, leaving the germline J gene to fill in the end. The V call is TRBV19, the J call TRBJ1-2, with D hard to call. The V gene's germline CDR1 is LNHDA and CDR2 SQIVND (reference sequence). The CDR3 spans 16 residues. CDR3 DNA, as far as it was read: TGTGCCAGTAGTATAGAGGAGGGTTTCCCCTACAATGAC. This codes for CASSIEEGFPYND. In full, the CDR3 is CASSIEEGFPYNDYTF.

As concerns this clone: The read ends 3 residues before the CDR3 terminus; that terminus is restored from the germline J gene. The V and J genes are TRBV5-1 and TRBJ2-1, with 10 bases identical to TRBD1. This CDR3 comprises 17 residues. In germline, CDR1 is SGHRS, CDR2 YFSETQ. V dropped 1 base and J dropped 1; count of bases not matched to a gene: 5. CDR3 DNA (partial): TGCGCCAGCAGCTTGCGACAGGGGGCGATTTCCTACAATGAG. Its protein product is CASSLRQGAISYNE. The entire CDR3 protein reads CASSLRQGAISYNEQFF.

The sequenced CDR3 bases are TGTGCCAGCAGCTTACAGGGGGGTAATGAAAAA. Residues: CASSLQGGNEK. In full, the CDR3 reads CASSLQGGNEKLFF. This chain joins TRBV7-9 and TRBJ1-4; 7 nucleotides agree with TRBD1. The missing CDR3 end, 3 residues past where the read stops, is filled in from the germline J gene. The germline V gene has CDR1 SEHNR and CDR2 FQNEAQ (reference sequence). After removal of 2 bases from V and 4 bases from J, the junction contained 1 base not matched to a gene. The CDR3 consists of 14 residues.

CDR3 bases read: TGTGCCAGCAGGGGCCCGACTAGCGGGATTGAGACC. It translates to CASRGPTSGIET. The CDR3 in full is CASRGPTSGIETQYF. This chain links TRBV2 with TRBJ2-5; 11 bases align to TRBD2. The CDR3 extends 3 residues past the end of the read, so its final part is completed from the germline J gene. Germline V gene lookup returns CDR1 SNHLY and CDR2 FYNNEI. The CDR3 loop spans 15 amino acids. Trimming removed 6 bases from V and 5 bases from J; junction bases left unmatched: 8. Looking up the rest from reference TRBV2 and TRBJ2-5 gives the full variable domain: EPEVTQTPSHQVTQMGQEVILRCVPISNHLYFYWYRQILGQKVEFLVSFYNNEISEKSEIFDDQFSVERPDGSNFTLKIRSTKLEDSAMYFCASRGPTSGIETQYFGPGTRLLVL.

CDR3 bases read: TGTGCCAGCAGCTTAACGGGGACTAGCGGGAGCTCCTACGAG. Protein sequence: CASSLTGTSGSSYE. The entire CDR3 protein reads CASSLTGTSGSSYEQYF. The chain links TRBV7-3 to TRBJ2-7; 14 positions match TRBD2. The sequenced fragment ends 3 residues before the CDR3 boundary, so the rest is inferred from the germline J gene. With 0 bases clipped from V and 0 bases from J, the junction kept 1 base outside the gene matches. In germline, CDR1 is SGHTA, CDR2 FQGTGA. The CDR3 covers 17 residues.

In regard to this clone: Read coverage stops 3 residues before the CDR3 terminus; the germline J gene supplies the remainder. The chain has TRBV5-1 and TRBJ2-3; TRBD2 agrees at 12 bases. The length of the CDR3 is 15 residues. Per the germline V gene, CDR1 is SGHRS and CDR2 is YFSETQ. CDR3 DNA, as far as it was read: TGCGCCAGCAGGGGACTAGCGGGCGCACAAGAGACG. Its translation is CASRGLAGAQET. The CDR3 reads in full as CASRGLAGAQETQYF.

The CDR3 loop is CAISESGVLGYNQPQHF. The part of the CDR3 DNA that was read is TGTGCCATCAGTGAGTCCGGGGTCCTGGGGTACAATCAGCCC. The V gene is TRBV10-3, the J gene TRBJ1-5, with D unresolved. The CDR3 is cut off 3 residues early in the read; its end comes from the germline J gene. V lost 0 bases and J 3 bases, leaving 15 bases between the germline ends. Germline CDR1 ENHRY, CDR2 SYGVKD. The CDR3 is 17 residues long.

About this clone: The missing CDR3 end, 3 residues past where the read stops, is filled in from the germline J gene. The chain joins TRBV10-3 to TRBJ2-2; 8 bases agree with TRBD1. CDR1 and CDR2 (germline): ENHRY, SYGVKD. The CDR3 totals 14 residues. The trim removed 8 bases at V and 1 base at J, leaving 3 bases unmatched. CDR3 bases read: TGTGCCATCCCGGGACAGGAGAACACCGGGGAG. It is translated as CAIPGQENTGE. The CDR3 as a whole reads CAIPGQENTGELFF.

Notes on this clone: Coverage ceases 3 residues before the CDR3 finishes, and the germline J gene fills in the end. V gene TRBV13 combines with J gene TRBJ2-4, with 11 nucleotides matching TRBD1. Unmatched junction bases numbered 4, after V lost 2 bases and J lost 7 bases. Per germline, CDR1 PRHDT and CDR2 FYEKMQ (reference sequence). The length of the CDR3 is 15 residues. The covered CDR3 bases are TGTGCCAGCAGCTTAAGGGGACAGGGGGTCAACATT. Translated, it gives CASSLRGQGVNI. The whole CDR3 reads CASSLRGQGVNIQYF.

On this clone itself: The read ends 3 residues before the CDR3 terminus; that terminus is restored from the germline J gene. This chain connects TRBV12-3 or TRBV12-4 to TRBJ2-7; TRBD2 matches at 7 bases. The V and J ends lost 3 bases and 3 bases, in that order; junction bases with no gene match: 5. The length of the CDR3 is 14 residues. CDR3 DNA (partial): TGTGCCAGCAGTTTTCTAGCGGCAAGCTACGAG. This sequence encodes CASSFLAASYE. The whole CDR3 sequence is CASSFLAASYEQYF.

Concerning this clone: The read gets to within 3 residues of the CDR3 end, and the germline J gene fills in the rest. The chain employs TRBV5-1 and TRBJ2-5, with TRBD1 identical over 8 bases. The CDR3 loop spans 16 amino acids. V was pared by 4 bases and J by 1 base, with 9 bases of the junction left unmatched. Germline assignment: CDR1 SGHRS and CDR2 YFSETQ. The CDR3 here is CASSGRAGQVQETQYF. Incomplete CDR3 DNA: TGCGCCAGCAGCGGAAGGGCGGGACAGGTCCAAGAGACC.

The CDR3 DNA, read in part, is TGTGCCAGCAGCTTTCAGGGTGCCGTCTACAATGAC. Its protein is CASSFQGAVYND. The whole CDR3 protein is CASSFQGAVYNDYTF. V usage is TRBV7-3 and J usage is TRBJ1-2; the D gene is possibly TRBD1 (5 bases). The missing CDR3 end, 3 residues past where the read stops, is filled in from the germline J gene. CDR1 SGHTA and CDR2 FQGTGA come from the germline V gene. The CDR3 runs 15 residues.

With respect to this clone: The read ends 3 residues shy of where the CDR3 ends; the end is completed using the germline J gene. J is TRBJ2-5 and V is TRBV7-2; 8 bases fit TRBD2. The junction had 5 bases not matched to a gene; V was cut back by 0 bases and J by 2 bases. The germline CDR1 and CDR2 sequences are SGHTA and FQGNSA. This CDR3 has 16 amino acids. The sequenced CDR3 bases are TGTGCCAGCAGCTTAGCCAGCGGGAGAGTACAAGAGACC. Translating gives CASSLASGRVQET. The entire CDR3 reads CASSLASGRVQETQYF.